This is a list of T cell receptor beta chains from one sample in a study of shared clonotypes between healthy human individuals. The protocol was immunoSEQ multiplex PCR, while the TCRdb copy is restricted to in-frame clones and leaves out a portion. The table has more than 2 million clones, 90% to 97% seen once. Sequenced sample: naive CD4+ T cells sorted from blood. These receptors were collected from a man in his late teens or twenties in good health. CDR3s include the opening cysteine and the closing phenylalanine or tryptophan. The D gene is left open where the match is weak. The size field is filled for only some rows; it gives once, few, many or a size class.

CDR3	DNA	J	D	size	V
CASSLLTGGGTGELFF	TGTGCCAGCAGCTTATTGACAGGGGGCGGCACCGGGGAGCTGTTTTTT	TRBJ2-2	TRBD1	.	TRBV7-6
CASRQGSGNTIYF	TGTGCCAGCAGACAAGGATCTGGAAACACCATATATTTT	TRBJ1-3	.	.	TRBV7-6
CASSFGPRAGELFF	TGTGCCAGCAGTTTCGGGCCGCGGGCCGGGGAGCTGTTTTTT	TRBJ2-2	.	.	TRBV11-3
CATRGTGSGNTIYF	TGTGCCACCAGGGGGACAGGCTCTGGAAACACCATATATTTT	TRBJ1-3	TRBD1	.	TRBV15
CASSHHGQTNTEAFF	TGCGCCAGCAGCCATCATGGACAGACGAACACTGAAGCTTTCTTT	TRBJ1-1	.	once	TRBV4-1
CASSHRLGTYEQYF	TGTGCCAGCAGCCATCGACTGGGGACCTACGAGCAGTACTTC	TRBJ2-7	.	.	TRBV7-2
CASSASDEKLFF	TGTGCCAGCTCAGCCAGTGATGAAAAACTGTTTTTT	TRBJ1-4	.	.	TRBV18
CASSLGPNTGELFF	TGCGCCAGCAGCTTGGGCCCGAACACCGGGGAGCTGTTTTTT	TRBJ2-2	.	.	TRBV5-1
CASSPEGQRFDYGYTF	TGTGCCAGCTCACCAGAAGGACAGCGGTTCGACTATGGCTACACCTTC	TRBJ1-2	.	.	TRBV18
CASSRQENTGELFF	TGTGCCAGCAGTAGACAGGAGAACACCGGGGAGCTGTTTTTT	TRBJ2-2	.	.	TRBV2
CSVVYTGQSYEQYF	TGCAGCGTCGTGTATACCGGACAGAGCTACGAGCAGTACTTC	TRBJ2-7	.	.	TRBV29-1
CASISGDATNEKLFF	TGTGCCAGCATTAGTGGGGATGCAACTAATGAAAAACTGTTTTTT	TRBJ1-4	.	.	TRBV28
CASSLGGEGAYGYTF	TGTGCCAGCAGCTTGGGGGGCGAGGGAGCCTATGGCTACACCTTC	TRBJ1-2	.	few	TRBV5-4
CAWSSRDFYEQYF	TGTGCCTGGAGTTCCCGGGACTTCTACGAGCAGTACTTC	TRBJ2-7	.	.	TRBV30
CASSPGVNEKLFF	TGTGCCAGCAGTCCAGGGGTGAATGAAAAACTGTTTTTT	TRBJ1-4	.	.	TRBV6-5
CAATPGTGGPDTQYF	TGTGCCGCCACCCCCGGGACAGGGGGGCCAGATACGCAGTATTTT	TRBJ2-3	TRBD1	.	TRBV10-3
CATRTGEAGELFF	TGTGCCACCCGAACAGGGGAGGCCGGGGAGCTGTTTTTT	TRBJ2-2	.	.	TRBV10-3
CASSLAQSAPVTGELFF	TGTGCCAGCAGCTTAGCGCAATCAGCGCCGGTAACCGGGGAGCTGTTTTTT	TRBJ2-2	.	.	TRBV7-2
CASSFGSSGNTIYF	TGTGCCAGCAGTTTTGGGAGCTCTGGAAACACCATATATTTT	TRBJ1-3	.	.	TRBV6-6
CASSLGAPTNYGYTF	TGCGCCAGCAGCTTGGGGGCGCCGACTAACTATGGCTACACCTTC	TRBJ1-2	.	once	TRBV5-1
CASSSGQGFITQPQHF	TGTGCCAGCAGCTCCGGACAGGGGTTTATTACGCAGCCCCAGCATTTT	TRBJ1-5	TRBD1	.	TRBV6-6
CASSISPPNEQYF	TGCGCCAGCAGTATCTCCCCCCCGAACGAGCAGTACTTC	TRBJ2-7	.	.	TRBV5-1
CASSPRRGYQETQYF	TGTGCCAGCTCACCACGAAGGGGGTACCAAGAGACCCAGTACTTC	TRBJ2-5	.	.	TRBV18
CASRGLAGGRETQYF	TGTGCCAGCAGAGGACTAGCGGGGGGACGAGAGACCCAGTACTTC	TRBJ2-5	TRBD2	.	TRBV11-2
CAISGLAGEAVYEQYF	TGTGCCATCAGCGGACTAGCGGGAGAGGCCGTGTACGAGCAGTACTTC	TRBJ2-7	TRBD2	few	TRBV10-3
CASSEVTLGPSNQPQHF	TGTGCCAGCAGTGAGGTCACCTTGGGTCCTAGCAATCAGCCCCAGCATTTT	TRBJ1-5	.	.	TRBV6-1
CATSSRQGGFYEQYF	TGTGCCACCAGCAGTCGACAGGGAGGCTTCTACGAGCAGTACTTC	TRBJ2-7	.	.	TRBV15
CASRVGTENSPLHF	TGTGCCAGTAGGGTCGGGACAGAGAATTCACCCCTCCACTTT	TRBJ1-6	TRBD1	.	TRBV19
CASSGTGSGGYTF	TGCGCCAGCAGCGGGACAGGGAGTGGTGGCTACACCTTC	TRBJ1-2	TRBD1	.	TRBV10-2
CASSSGQRGETQYF	TGTGCCAGCAGCTCAGGACAGCGGGGAGAGACCCAGTACTTC	TRBJ2-5	.	once	TRBV5-4
CAISEAVGDKETQYF	TGTGCCATCAGTGAGGCAGTTGGGGACAAAGAGACCCAGTACTTC	TRBJ2-5	.	.	TRBV10-3
CASRRTGDLNTGELFF	TGTGCCAGTAGGAGGACAGGGGACCTGAACACCGGGGAGCTGTTTTTT	TRBJ2-2	TRBD1	once	TRBV19
CASGTLYEQYF	TGTGCTAGTGGCACCCTCTACGAGCAGTACTTC	TRBJ2-7	.	.	TRBV12-5
CASSNNYNEQFF	TGTGCCAGCAGCAATAACTACAATGAGCAGTTCTTC	TRBJ2-1	.	.	TRBV5-8
CASSHLLAGGTDTQYF	TGTGCCAGCAGCCACCTACTAGCGGGGGGCACAGATACGCAGTATTTT	TRBJ2-3	TRBD2	.	TRBV4-2
CAWSATQETQYF	TGTGCCTGGAGTGCCACCCAAGAGACCCAGTACTTC	TRBJ2-5	.	.	TRBV30
CAISSRGPDTQYF	TGTGCCATCAGTTCCAGGGGGCCTGATACGCAGTATTTT	TRBJ2-3	TRBD1	.	TRBV10-3
CSVEGFGGGYTF	TGCAGCGTTGAAGGATTTGGGGGAGGCTACACCTTC	TRBJ1-2	.	.	TRBV29-1
CASSSSSPYEQYF	TGTGCCAGTAGTTCGTCCTCTCCCTACGAGCAGTACTTC	TRBJ2-7	.	.	TRBV19
CASSTQGVGETQYF	TGTGCCAGCAGCACCCAGGGGGTCGGGGAGACCCAGTACTTC	TRBJ2-5	TRBD1	.	TRBV7-3
CASRRTSASTDTQYF	TGTGCCAGCAGGAGGACTAGCGCGAGCACAGATACGCAGTATTTT	TRBJ2-3	TRBD2	.	TRBV6-5
CASSPGTDHEAFF	TGCGCCAGCAGTCCAGGGACAGACCATGAAGCTTTCTTT	TRBJ1-1	TRBD1	.	TRBV10-1
CASSPSFGRDTQYF	TGCGCCAGCAGCCCCTCCTTCGGACGAGATACGCAGTATTTT	TRBJ2-3	.	.	TRBV5-1
CASSLGGPTEAFF	TGCGCCAGCAGCTTGGGAGGGCCCACTGAAGCTTTCTTT	TRBJ1-1	.	.	TRBV5-1
CASSLAGQDTEAFF	TGTGCCAGCAGCTTGGCAGGGCAGGACACTGAAGCTTTCTTT	TRBJ1-1	.	.	TRBV5-6
CASSRQGANTGELFF	TGCGCCAGCAGCAGACAGGGGGCGAACACCGGGGAGCTGTTTTTT	TRBJ2-2	TRBD1	.	TRBV5-1
CASSHRGLNSPLHF	TGTGCCAGCAGCCACAGGGGCTTGAATTCACCCCTCCACTTT	TRBJ1-6	.	.	TRBV14
CSGGQAEKLFF	TGCAGTGGAGGACAGGCTGAAAAACTGTTTTTT	TRBJ1-4	TRBD1	.	TRBV20-1
CASSPGTPVREQYF	TGTGCCAGCAGCCCCGGGACTCCCGTCCGAGAGCAGTACTTC	TRBJ2-7	.	.	TRBV7-9
CASSQGTGDSNQPQHF	TGTGCCAGCAGCCAAGGGACAGGGGATAGCAATCAGCCCCAGCATTTT	TRBJ1-5	TRBD1	.	TRBV5-6
CASSSLSSGLFF	TGTGCCAGCAGCTCCCTGTCCTCGGGGCTGTTTTTT	TRBJ2-2	.	.	TRBV7-9
CASSSGGVWRSNQPQHF	TGTGCCAGCAGCTCTGGGGGGGTGTGGCGAAGCAATCAGCCCCAGCATTTT	TRBJ1-5	.	.	TRBV7-8
CASSLGSGTDLETQYF	TGCGCCAGCAGCTTGGGCTCCGGGACAGACTTGGAGACCCAGTACTTC	TRBJ2-5	TRBD1	.	TRBV5-1
CASSPLWQGKNYNEKLFF	TGTGCCAGCAGCCCCCTTTGGCAGGGGAAGAATTATAATGAAAAACTGTTTTTT	TRBJ1-4	.	.	TRBV11-2
CASSFRGSSTDTQYF	TGTGCCAGCAGTTTCAGGGGATCTAGCACAGATACGCAGTATTTT	TRBJ2-3	.	.	TRBV28
CASSRGDGPYEQYF	TGCGCCAGCAGCCGGGGGGACGGTCCCTACGAGCAGTACTTC	TRBJ2-7	TRBD2	.	TRBV5-1